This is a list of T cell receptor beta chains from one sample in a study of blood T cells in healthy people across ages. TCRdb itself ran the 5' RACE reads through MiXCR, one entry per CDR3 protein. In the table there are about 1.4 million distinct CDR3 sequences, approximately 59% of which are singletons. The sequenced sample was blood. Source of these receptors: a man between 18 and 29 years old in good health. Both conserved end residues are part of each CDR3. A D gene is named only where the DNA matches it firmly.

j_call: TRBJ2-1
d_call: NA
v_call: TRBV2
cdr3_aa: CASSKSDHSYNEQFF

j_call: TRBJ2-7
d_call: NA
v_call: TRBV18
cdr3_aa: CASSPWGTSYEQYF

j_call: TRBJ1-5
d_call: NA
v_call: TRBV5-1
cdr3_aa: CASSPRYQPQHF

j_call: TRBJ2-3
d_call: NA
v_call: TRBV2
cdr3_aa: CASSELTPPDTQYF

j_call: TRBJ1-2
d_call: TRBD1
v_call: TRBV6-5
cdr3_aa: CASSPLKTGYYGYTF

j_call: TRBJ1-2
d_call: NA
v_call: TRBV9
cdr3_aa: CASSAGSEGYYGYTF

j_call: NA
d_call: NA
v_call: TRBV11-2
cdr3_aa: CASSYQPGTSYEQYF

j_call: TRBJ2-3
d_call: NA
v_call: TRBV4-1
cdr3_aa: CASSQEVRSTDTQYF

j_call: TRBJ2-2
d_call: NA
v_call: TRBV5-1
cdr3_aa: CASSWGTGWNTGELFF

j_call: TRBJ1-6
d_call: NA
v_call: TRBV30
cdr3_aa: CAGRDRSPLHF

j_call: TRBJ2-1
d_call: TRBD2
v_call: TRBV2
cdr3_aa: CASQRTSGAQEQFF

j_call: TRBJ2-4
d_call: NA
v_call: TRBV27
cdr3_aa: CASSYSRKNIQYF

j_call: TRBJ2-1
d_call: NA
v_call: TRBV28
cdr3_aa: CASTRGAGATYNEQFF

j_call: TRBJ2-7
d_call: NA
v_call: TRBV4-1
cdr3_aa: CASSQDRYAGTLPYEQYF

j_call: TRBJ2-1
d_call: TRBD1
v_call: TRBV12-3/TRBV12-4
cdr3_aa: CASRATGTGYNEQFF

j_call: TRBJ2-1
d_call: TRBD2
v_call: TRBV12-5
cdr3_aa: CASAQPSGGGYNEQFF

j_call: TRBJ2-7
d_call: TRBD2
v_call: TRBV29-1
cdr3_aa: CSVEDHGASGRAVGEQYF

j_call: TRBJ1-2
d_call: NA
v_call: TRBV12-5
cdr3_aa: CASGNVLSRSGYTF

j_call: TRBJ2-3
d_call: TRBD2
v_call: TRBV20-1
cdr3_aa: CSATSGLASDTQYF

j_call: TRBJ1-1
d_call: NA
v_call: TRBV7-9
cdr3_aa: CASSPSGSEAFF

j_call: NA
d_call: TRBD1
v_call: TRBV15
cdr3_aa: CATSNGSPDRGRETQYF

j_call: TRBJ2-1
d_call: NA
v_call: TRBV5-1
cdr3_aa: CASSLLPGTRGNNEQFF

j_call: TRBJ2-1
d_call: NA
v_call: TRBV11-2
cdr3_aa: CASSLGGSGGYNEQFF

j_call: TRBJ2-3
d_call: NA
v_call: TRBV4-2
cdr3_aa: CASSQELVRGTDTQYF

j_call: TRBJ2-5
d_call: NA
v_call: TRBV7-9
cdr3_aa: CASSLIPGHSHSGQYF

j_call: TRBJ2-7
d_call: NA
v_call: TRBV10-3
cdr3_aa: CAIGTPNVHEQYF